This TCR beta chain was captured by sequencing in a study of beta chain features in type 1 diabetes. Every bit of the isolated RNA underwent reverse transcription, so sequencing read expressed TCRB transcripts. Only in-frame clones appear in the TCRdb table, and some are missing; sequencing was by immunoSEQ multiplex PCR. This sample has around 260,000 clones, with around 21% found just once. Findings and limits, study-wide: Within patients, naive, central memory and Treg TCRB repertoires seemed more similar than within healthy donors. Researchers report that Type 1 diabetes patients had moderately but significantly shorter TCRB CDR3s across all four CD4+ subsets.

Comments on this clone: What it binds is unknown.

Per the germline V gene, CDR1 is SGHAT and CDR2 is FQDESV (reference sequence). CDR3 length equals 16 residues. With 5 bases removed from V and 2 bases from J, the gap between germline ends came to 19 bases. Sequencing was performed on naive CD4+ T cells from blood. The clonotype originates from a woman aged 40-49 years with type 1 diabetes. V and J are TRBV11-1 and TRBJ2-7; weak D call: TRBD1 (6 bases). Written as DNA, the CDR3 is TGTGCCAGCAGCCCCCAAGGGCCGACAGGCACCTACGAGCAGTACTTC. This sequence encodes CASSPQGPTGTYEQYF.